Below, 21 T cell receptor beta chains from the same sample are listed, as sequenced in a study of blood T cells in healthy people across ages. Combining a sample-barcoded 5' primer with a J-beta primer mix, a second PCR ran for about 6 to 12 cycles. TCRdb reprocessed the 5' RACE reads via MiXCR and lists one record per CDR3 protein. The sample lists around 1,500,000 distinct CDR3 sequences, roughly 45% occurring once. Material for sequencing was blood. The receptors shown here come from a woman aged 18-29 years in good health.

The chain couples TRBV24-1 to TRBJ2-3, with D possibly TRBD2 on 5 matching bases. This CDR3 has 13 amino acids. Looked up from germline, CDR1 is KGHDR and CDR2 is SFDVKD. The V end lost 3 bases, the J end lost 10 bases, and 13 bases lay between the germline ends. For the CDR3, the DNA is TGTGCCACCAGTGATCGAGGGCCCCCCGCGCAGTATTTT. As protein: CATSDRGPPAQYF.

The rearrangement joins TRBV9 to TRBJ2-1; TRBD1 agrees at 7 bases. Germline CDR1 SGDLS, CDR2 YYNGEE. J was trimmed by 8 bases and V by 2 bases; bases with no gene match: 7. The CDR3 is made up of 14 amino acids. The CDR3 reads CASSVDRVRDEQFF. The CDR3 bases are TGTGCCAGCAGCGTCGACAGGGTCCGCGATGAGCAGTTCTTC.

This clonotype was seen more than once but under ten times. The chain carries TRBV4-1 and TRBJ2-3; 9 positions match TRBD2. Germline values: CDR1 MGHRA, CDR2 YSYEKL. CDR3 length equals 13 residues. The trim removed 3 bases at V and 5 bases at J, leaving 0 bases unmatched. The CDR3 DNA reads as TGCGCCAGCAGCCAGCGGGAGGGAGATACGCAGTATTTT. It is translated as CASSQREGDTQYF.

This clonotype has at least ten counts. The chain couples TRBV7-2 to TRBJ1-6, with D uncertain. Germline V CDR1 and CDR2: SGHTA, FQGNSA. V shed 3 bases and J shed 0 bases, with 3 bases lying between them. The CDR3 is 14 amino acids. CDR3 loop: CASSFSSYNSPLHF. In DNA, the CDR3 is TGTGCCAGCAGCTTTTCCTCCTATAATTCACCCCTCCACTTT.

J is TRBJ2-7 and V is TRBV24-1, with 7 positions matching TRBD2. V was clipped by 1 base and J by 7 bases; unmatched bases: 15. This CDR3 is 17 amino acids long. Germline CDR1 is KGHDR and CDR2 is SFDVKD. The CDR3 nucleotides read TGTGCCACCAGTGATTTATGGGGGAGGGCCCTCGTTAATGAGCAGTACTTC. Its translation is CATSDLWGRALVNEQYF.

On this clonotype: Its ends do not fully match the called genes, so a read error is possible. This chain joins TRBV12-3 or TRBV12-4 and TRBJ2-3; D is possibly TRBD2 (5 bases). This CDR3 is 14 amino acids long. In DNA form, the CDR3 reads TGTGCCAGCAGTTTCGGGGTGGCCGGAGATGCGCAGTATTTT. This sequence encodes CASSFGVAGDAQYF.

The J gene is TRBJ2-5, the V gene TRBV7-9, with a tentative D call TRBD1 (5 bases). V lost 0 bases and J lost 1, with 15 bases in between. CDR1 and CDR2 from the germline V gene are SEHNR and FQNEAQ (reference sequence). The CDR3 has 17 amino acids. The CDR3 is CASSLAWSGNLQETQYF. The CDR3, as DNA: TGTGCCAGCAGCTTAGCTTGGTCAGGGAATCTCCAAGAGACCCAGTACTTC. The full variable domain, in which reference TRBV7-9 and TRBJ2-5 provide the parts outside the CDR3, is DTGVSQNPRHKITKRGQNVTFRCDPISEHNRLYWYRQTLGQGPEFLTYFQNEAQLEKSRLLSDRFSAERPKGSFSTLEIQRTEQGDSAMYLCASSLAWSGNLQETQYFGPGTRLLVL.

The CDR3 sequence: CASSLSGGISDEQYF. In nucleotides, the CDR3 is TGTGCCAGCAGTTTATCGGGCGGGATTAGCGACGAGCAGTACTTC. The V and J genes are TRBV27 and TRBJ2-7; D might be TRBD2 (6 bases). This CDR3 is 15 amino acids long. Trimming removed 0 bases at V and 5 bases at J, with 14 bases between. Germline loops: CDR1 MNHEY, CDR2 SMNVEV (reference sequence).

The table lists this clonotype with many counts. The J gene is TRBJ2-5, the V gene TRBV24-1; D call uncertain. V was shortened by 6 bases and J by 5 bases, with 9 bases between the two germline ends. Germline lookup yields CDR1 KGHDR and CDR2 SFDVKD. The CDR3 loop spans 12 amino acids. This chain's CDR3 is CATSTDLETQYF. DNA for the CDR3: TGTGCCACCAGTACGGATTTGGAGACCCAGTACTTC.

This clonotype was counted between two and nine times. This rearrangement joins TRBV12-3 or TRBV12-4 to TRBJ2-7; D is perhaps TRBD1 (6 bases). The CDR3 runs to 13 residues. V shed 5 bases and J shed 3 bases, with 11 bases lying between them. In DNA form, the CDR3 reads TGTGCCAGCAGTCCGACAGGAGTCTACGAGCAGTACTTC. Protein product: CASSPTGVYEQYF.

The rearrangement links TRBV15 to TRBJ2-1; D is possibly TRBD1 (6 bases). The J call may be wrong; the DNA end is better matched by TRBJ2-7. CDR3 length: 16 amino acids. Germline assignment: CDR1 LNHNV and CDR2 YYDKDF (reference sequence). The CDR3 region is CATSSQGSGSYNEQYF. The DNA for the CDR3 is TGTGCCACCAGCAGTCAGGGGAGTGGCTCCTACAATGAGCAGTACTTC.

The chain is built from TRBV5-1 and TRBJ2-5, with 7 nucleotides matching TRBD2. The CDR3 length is 16 residues. With 0 bases clipped from V and 2 bases from J, the junction kept 7 bases outside the gene matches. Germline CDR1 and CDR2: SGHRS and YFSETQ. CDR3 residues: CASSLVASSGQETQYF. CDR3 nucleotide sequence: TGCGCCAGCAGCTTGGTGGCGTCTAGCGGTCAAGAGACCCAGTACTTC.

This clonotype occurred many times. The chain uses TRBV29-1 and TRBJ2-7, with no clear D. The germline V and J ends were trimmed by 4 bases and 5 bases, with 9 bases remaining between them. Germline V lookup: CDR1 SQVTM, CDR2 ANQGSEA. The CDR3 extends over 11 amino acids. DNA of the CDR3: TGCAGCGTTGTCGAAGGGCACGAGCAGTACTTC. Its protein is CSVVEGHEQYF.

The V gene is TRBV4-2, the J gene TRBJ2-5, with 13 bases matching TRBD2. The junction had 21 bases not matched to a gene; V was cut back by 0 bases and J by 11 bases. Germline V gene lookup returns CDR1 LGHNA and CDR2 YNFKEQ. CDR3 length: 20 residues. CDR3 region: CASSQDQLAGGTAFYNEQYF. In DNA, the CDR3 is TGTGCCAGCAGCCAAGATCAACTAGCGGGGGGGACTGCCTTTTACAATGAGCAGTACTTC.

The chain recombines TRBV11-2 with TRBJ1-2, with 7 bases that match TRBD1. Trimming at V came to 1 base and at J to 4 bases, leaving 9 bases not matched to a gene. Germline V gene sequence: CDR1 SGHAT, CDR2 FQNNGV. This CDR3 has 16 amino acids. The CDR3 loop reads CASSLAPGQFPYGYTF. The CDR3 DNA reads TGTGCCAGCAGCTTAGCCCCGGGACAGTTTCCCTATGGCTACACCTTC.

The chain recombines TRBV5-1 with TRBJ2-7, with 7 bases matching TRBD1. Germline-derived CDR1 and CDR2 are SGHRS and YFSETQ. The length of the CDR3 is 14 residues. The trim removed 3 bases at V and 2 bases at J, leaving 5 bases unmatched. The CDR3 DNA reads as TGCGCCAGCAGCTCGACAGGGATGACCTACGAGCAGTACTTC. Its translation: CASSSTGMTYEQYF. Variable domain in full (rest from reference TRBV5-1 and TRBJ2-7): KAGVTQTPRYLIKTRGQQVTLSCSPISGHRSVSWYQQTPGQGLQFLFEYFSETQRNKGNFPGRFSGRQFSNSRSEMNVSTLELGDSALYLCASSSTGMTYEQYFGPGTRLTVT.

This chain connects TRBV9 to TRBJ1-2; D unresolved. The CDR3 extends over 13 amino acids. The V end lost 0 bases, the J end lost 6 bases, and 9 bases lay between the germline ends. Germline CDR1 SGDLS, CDR2 YYNGEE. The CDR3 sequence is CASSVGVGDGYTF. As DNA, the CDR3 is TGTGCCAGCAGCGTAGGAGTGGGTGATGGCTACACCTTC.

V and J are TRBV10-3 and TRBJ2-7, with 11 nucleotides matching TRBD1. The CDR3 has 15 residues. CDR1 is ENHRY, CDR2 SYGVKD, per germline. J lost 5 bases, V lost 5 bases, and 8 bases had no gene match. This CDR3 reads CAISPRTGGVDEQYF. As DNA, the CDR3 is TGTGCCATCAGTCCTAGGACAGGGGGCGTCGACGAGCAGTACTTC.

This chain connects TRBV6-5 to TRBJ1-2; weak D call: TRBD1 (5 bases). CDR1 and CDR2 from the germline V gene are MNHEY and SVGAGI. V lost 10 bases, J lost 8 bases, and 17 bases lay in between. This CDR3 is built from 12 residues. The CDR3 loop reads CATYTGEGGYTF. CDR3 DNA sequence: TGTGCCACCTACACGGGGGAGGGCGGCTACACCTTC.

CDR3 sequence: CASSFGWSYGYTF. The CDR3 region has the DNA TGTGCCAGCAGCTTCGGTTGGAGCTATGGCTACACCTTC. The chain carries TRBV7-2 and TRBJ1-2; unclear D gene. The CDR3 totals 13 residues. The germline V gene encodes CDR1 SGHTA and CDR2 FQGNSA. Trimming removed 3 bases at V and 4 bases at J, with 9 bases between.

The J gene is TRBJ1-1, the V gene TRBV10-3; D may be TRBD1 (5 bases). The germline CDR1 and CDR2 sequences are ENHRY and SYGVKD. The CDR3 consists of 15 residues. Trimming took off 2 bases at V and 5 bases at J, with 15 bases between the two ends. The CDR3 is CAISEKGRVRTEAFF. CDR3 DNA: TGTGCCATCAGTGAGAAAGGCAGGGTGAGGACTGAAGCTTTCTTT.